These T cell receptor beta chains were read from a single sample in a study of beta chain features in type 1 diabetes. Sequencing used immunoSEQ multiplex PCR; TCRdb keeps in-frame clones, though not all of them. The sample lists around 430,000 clones, over 25% occurring once. The sequenced sample was naive CD4+ T cells from blood. The receptors stem from a man aged 18 to 35 in good health. Each CDR3 is given with its conserved first and last residue. Fields, in order: J gene, D gene, V gene, clone size, CDR3 DNA, CDR3 protein. A D gene is named only where the DNA matches it firmly. Size values are once, few and many counts, or a class for expanded clones, and some rows have none.

TRBJ2-5,NA,TRBV30,few,TGTGCCTGGAGTGTACGGCGGCAAGAGACCCAGTACTTC,CAWSVRRQETQYF
TRBJ2-4,NA,TRBV5-4,NA,TGTGCCAGCAGCCCAGAGCTAGCCAAAAACATTCAGTACTTC,CASSPELAKNIQYF
TRBJ1-3,NA,TRBV4-1,NA,TGCGCCAGCAGCCGGATCGGCGGACGCTCTGGAAACACCATATATTTT,CASSRIGGRSGNTIYF
TRBJ2-3,TRBD2,TRBV30,few,TGTGCCTGGAGTCCACACCCGGGACTAGCGGGACCAGATACGCAGTATTTT,CAWSPHPGLAGPDTQYF
TRBJ2-1,NA,TRBV25-1,NA,TGTGCCAGCAGTGATGACTGGCGGGATGAGCAGTTCTTC,CASSDDWRDEQFF
TRBJ2-4,TRBD2,TRBV2,few,TGTGCCAGCAGTTCTAGCGGACTAGCCAAAAACATTCAGTACTTC,CASSSSGLAKNIQYF
TRBJ2-3,NA,TRBV11-2,few,TGTGCCAGCAGCTCTCAGCCTAGCGCCAGCACAGATACGCAGTATTTT,CASSSQPSASTDTQYF
TRBJ2-7,TRBD2,TRBV4-3,few,TGCGCCAGCAGCCAAGACACCATACTAGCGGGATACTCCTACGAGCAGTACTTC,CASSQDTILAGYSYEQYF
TRBJ2-3,NA,TRBV9,few,TGTGCCAGCAGCGTCTCCCCGGCGGATACGCAGTATTTT,CASSVSPADTQYF
TRBJ2-1,NA,TRBV9,NA,TGTGCCAGCAGCGTAAATAGCTGGGCCGATGAGCAGTTCTTC,CASSVNSWADEQFF
TRBJ1-5,TRBD1,TRBV15,NA,TGTGCCACCAGCAGTCCTCTACTGGGACAGGGAGACAGGCAGCCCCAGCATTTT,CATSSPLLGQGDRQPQHF
TRBJ2-6,NA,TRBV5-1,once,TGCGCCAGCAGCTTATGGGGCTCTGGGGCCAACGTCCTGACTTTC,CASSLWGSGANVLTF
TRBJ1-2,TRBD1,TRBV27,few,TGTGCCAGCAGCCGGACAGGCGGCTATGGCTACACCTTC,CASSRTGGYGYTF
TRBJ2-1,TRBD2,TRBV4-3,NA,TGCGCCAGCAGCCAAGGTTCCGGGACTAGATACAATGAGCAGTTCTTC,CASSQGSGTRYNEQFF
TRBJ2-7,NA,TRBV27,NA,TGTGCCAGCAGTCTTTATGGTCCCTACGAGCAGTACTTC,CASSLYGPYEQYF
TRBJ2-3,TRBD2,TRBV5-8,few,TGTGCCAGCAGGCTTAGCGGGAGGCCCCCAGATACGCAGTATTTT,CASRLSGRPPDTQYF
TRBJ1-2,NA,TRBV30,NA,TGTGCCTGGAGTGTACGAGTGGGACATGTCGCAACTGGCTACACCTTC,CAWSVRVGHVATGYTF
TRBJ1-4,NA,TRBV7-3,few,TGTGCCAGCAGCTTAAGGGCCCAGCGAGGCGGGGAAAAACTGTTTTTT,CASSLRAQRGGEKLFF
TRBJ2-7,NA,TRBV7-2,NA,TGTGCCAGCAGCTTGCTGACGGGGATAGCCGCCCACGAGCAGTACTTC,CASSLLTGIAAHEQYF
TRBJ1-1,NA,TRBV18,few,TGTGCCAGCTCCCGGGAAGGCCCGAACACTGAAGCTTTCTTT,CASSREGPNTEAFF
TRBJ2-1,NA,TRBV7-9,NA,TGTGCCAGCAGCTTGGGGCAGTACAATGAGCAGTTCTTC,CASSLGQYNEQFF
TRBJ1-3,NA,TRBV30,few,TGTGCCCGGAAGGGCCTTCTCTCTGGAAACACCATATATTTT,CARKGLLSGNTIYF